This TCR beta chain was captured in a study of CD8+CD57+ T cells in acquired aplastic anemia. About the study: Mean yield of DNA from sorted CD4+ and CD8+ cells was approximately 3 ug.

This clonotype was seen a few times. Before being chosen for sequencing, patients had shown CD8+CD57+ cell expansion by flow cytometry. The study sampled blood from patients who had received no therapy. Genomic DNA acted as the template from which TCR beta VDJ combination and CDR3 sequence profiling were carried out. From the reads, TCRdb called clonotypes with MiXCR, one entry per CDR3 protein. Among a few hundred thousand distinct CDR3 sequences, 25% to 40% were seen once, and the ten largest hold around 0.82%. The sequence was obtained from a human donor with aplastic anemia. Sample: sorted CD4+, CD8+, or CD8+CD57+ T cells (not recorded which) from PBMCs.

In nucleotides, the CDR3 is TGCAGCGTTGGAGAGGGAACCTACGAGCAGTACTTC. The encoded protein is CSVGEGTYEQYF. The V gene is TRBV29-1, the J gene TRBJ2-7; tentatively, D is TRBD2 (5 bases). The CDR3 has 12 amino acids. Germline CDR1 is SQVTM and CDR2 is ANQGSEA. The ends were cut back, 4 bases at V and 2 bases at J, with 9 bases in the middle.